A single sample is the source of the 22 T cell receptor beta chains below, sequenced in a study of cytomegalovirus exposure and HLA in healthy donors (dated by TCRdb to the late 2010s). To prepare the library, the immunoSEQ multiplex PCR assay was applied. For the multiplex PCR, a mixture combining 60 forward primers for TCR Vbeta segments and 13 reverse primers for TCR Jbeta segments was used. In TCRdb, the immuneACCESS table is reduced to in-frame sequences with V and J assigned. These tables do not hold every clone; where another copy was compared, an unresolved V gene accounts for under half, and the others remain unexplained. The table for this sample lists around 190,000 clones; roughly four fifths of them were counted only once. Jointly, the top ten make up approximately 2% of the sample. Specimen: PBMCs. Source of these receptors: a man between 18 and 29 years old in good health and CMV-seronegative.

This clone showed up just a few times. Other DNA sequences of this sample code for an identical CDR3. The chain uses TRBV30 and TRBJ1-2, with 7 nucleotides matching TRBD1. Germline V gene data show CDR1 as GTSNPN and CDR2 as SVGIG (reference sequence). V lost 2 bases, J lost 2 bases, and 5 bases stayed unmatched. The CDR3 sequence is 14 residues long. CDR3 coding DNA: TGTGCCTGGAGTTCGAGGGGGCGGAACTATGGCTACACCTTC. Amino acids: CAWSSRGRNYGYTF.

This clone was seen a single time. V usage is TRBV21-1 and J usage is TRBJ2-1; TRBD2 is taken as the D call from the table, unchecked against the DNA. TRBV21-1 corresponds to a pseudogene. CDR3 length equals 11 residues. The CDR3 coding sequence is TGTGCCAGCAGCGGGAGACTAGCGCCGTTCTTC. Its translation is CASSGRLAPFF.

As DNA, the CDR3 is TGTGCCAGCAGTGTTGGACTAGCGGTAACCTACGAGCAGTACTTC. It is translated as CASSVGLAVTYEQYF. This chain connects TRBV2 to TRBJ2-7, with 10 nucleotides matching TRBD2. The V gene's germline CDR1 is SNHLY and CDR2 FYNNEI. With 4 bases clipped from V and 2 bases from J, the junction kept 5 bases outside the gene matches. This CDR3 spans 15 amino acids.

The chain employs TRBV5-6 and TRBJ2-5; 7 nucleotides match TRBD1. The ends lost 4 bases at V and 0 bases at J; junction bases unmatched: 3. Germline V CDR1 and CDR2: SGHDT, YYEEEE. This CDR3 has 14 amino acids. The CDR3 DNA follows: TGTGCCAGCAGCGTGGGACAGTACCAAGAGACCCAGTACTTC. It translates to CASSVGQYQETQYF.

The chain recombines TRBV4-3 with TRBJ2-5; 11 bases align to TRBD2. The DNA end is more similar to TRBJ2-7, so the J call may be wrong. The CDR3 runs 16 residues. Germline V CDR1 and CDR2: LGHNA, YSLEER. This CDR3 reads CASSRSLAGESYEQYF. DNA for the CDR3: TGCGCCAGCAGTCGGTCACTAGCGGGGGAGTCCTACGAGCAGTACTTC.

The chain uses TRBV27 and TRBJ1-2, with 8 nucleotides matching TRBD1. Germline CDR1 reads MNHEY; CDR2 reads SMNVEV (reference sequence). CDR3 length equals 17 residues. V gave up 6 bases and J gave up 4 bases; unmatched junction bases: 16. The CDR3, as DNA: TGTGCCAGCAGGACCCCCTTAACCACAGGGGGTGCCTATGGCTACACCTTC. Its translation: CASRTPLTTGGAYGYTF.

The chain employs TRBV19 and TRBJ2-1, with TRBD1 as a possible D gene (6 bases). This CDR3 comprises 14 residues. Per germline, CDR1 LNHDA and CDR2 SQIVND (reference sequence). Trimming stripped 10 bases from V and 10 bases from J, with 23 bases between. The CDR3 region is CATSSRDTRGEQFF. Here the CDR3 DNA reads TGTGCCACCTCCAGCCGGGACACACGCGGGGAGCAGTTCTTC.

The chain links TRBV7-2 to TRBJ2-5; 11 nucleotides match TRBD2. The DNA end favors TRBJ2-7, so the J call may be wrong. The CDR3 consists of 16 residues. Germline assignment: CDR1 SGHTA and CDR2 FQGNSA. CDR3 sequence (DNA): TGTGCCAGCAGCCCGTACATAGCGGGGGGGTCCGTCGAGCAGTACTTC. It encodes CASSPYIAGGSVEQYF.

The chain links TRBV4-3 to TRBJ1-5; D may be TRBD1 (6 bases). This CDR3 contains 18 residues. CDR1 is LGHNA, CDR2 YSLEER, per germline. V was trimmed by 0 bases and J by 4 bases, leaving 19 bases between them. The CDR3 DNA sequence: TGCGCCAGCAGCCAAGATCGTTTACAGGGATACGATAATCAGCCCCAGCATTTT. As protein: CASSQDRLQGYDNQPQHF.

The chain has TRBV7-9 and TRBJ1-6; 8 bases map to TRBD1. Trimming at V came to 4 bases and at J to 6 bases, leaving 14 bases not matched to a gene. Germline CDR1 is SEHNR and CDR2 is FQNEAQ (reference sequence). The CDR3 contains 18 residues. The CDR3: CASSSTGQGTRFNSPLHF. DNA for the CDR3: TGTGCCAGCAGCTCGACAGGACAGGGAACCCGATTTAATTCACCCCTCCACTTT.

The V gene is TRBV30, the J gene TRBJ1-5; D is unclear. The germline V gene has CDR1 GTSNPN and CDR2 SVGIG (reference sequence). V was clipped by 7 bases and J by 5 bases, with 15 bases between them. The CDR3 is 13 residues long. The CDR3 loop is CALGDTRHQPQHF. As DNA, the CDR3 is TGTGCCTTGGGTGACACTCGCCATCAGCCCCAGCATTTT.

This chain's CDR3 is CASSPGTVGANVLTF. The DNA of the CDR3 is TGTGCCAGCAGTCCCGGGACAGTTGGGGCCAACGTCCTGACTTTC. The chain employs TRBV6-6 and TRBJ2-6; the match to TRBD1 covers 7 bases. The V segment lost 5 bases and the J segment 3 bases; nucleotides outside the gene matches: 4. CDR1 MNHNY and CDR2 SVGAGI come from the germline V gene (reference sequence). The CDR3 length is 15 residues.

The chain is built from TRBV28 and TRBJ2-1; weak D call: TRBD2 (7 bases). The germline CDR1 and CDR2 sequences are MDHEN and SYDVKM. The CDR3 extends over 14 amino acids. Trimming cost V 3 bases and J 6 bases, with 12 bases left between them. In DNA, the CDR3 is TGTGCCAGCAGTTTGCCGCGGGGGCTCAATGAGCAGTTCTTC. The encoded protein is CASSLPRGLNEQFF.

The J gene is TRBJ1-1, the V gene TRBV7-6; the D is unclear. CDR3 size: 14 residues. Germline V gene data show CDR1 as SGHVS and CDR2 as FNYEAQ. Trimming took 4 bases from V and 0 from J, leaving 9 bases between them. The CDR3: CASSSGLLNTEAFF. The CDR3 region has the DNA TGTGCCAGCAGCTCAGGACTCTTGAACACTGAAGCTTTCTTT.

The gene calls are TRBV6-5 and TRBJ2-5, with D possibly TRBD2 on 6 matching bases. The germline CDR1 and CDR2 sequences are MNHEY and SVGAGI. The V and J ends lost 6 bases and 5 bases respectively, with 19 bases between them. The CDR3 contains 15 residues. The CDR3 here is CASSRATYGRETQYF. DNA for the CDR3: TGTGCCAGCAGCCGGGCCACATATGGGAGGGAGACCCAGTACTTC.

This clone was recorded once. The chain recombines TRBV13 with TRBJ2-1; D remains unclear. The CDR3 has 15 residues. Germline assignment: CDR1 PRHDT and CDR2 FYEKMQ (reference sequence). V shed 2 bases and J shed 5 bases, with 13 bases lying between them. CDR3 loop: CASSLTSDRDNEQFF. The CDR3 bases are TGTGCCAGCAGCTTAACCTCGGATCGGGACAATGAGCAGTTCTTC.

The V gene is TRBV6-5, the J gene TRBJ2-2, with 8 bases matching TRBD1. V was pared by 6 bases and J by 1 base, with 4 bases of the junction left unmatched. Germline V gene lookup returns CDR1 MNHEY and CDR2 SVGAGI. The CDR3 totals 15 residues. CDR3 nucleotide sequence: TGTGCCAGCAGATCCGGGACAGGGAACACCGGGGAGCTGTTTTTT. Its protein product is CASRSGTGNTGELFF.

The chain links TRBV2 to TRBJ1-5, with D possibly being TRBD1 (5 bases). Germline lookup yields CDR1 SNHLY and CDR2 FYNNEI. The germline V and J ends were trimmed by 1 base and 6 bases, with 10 bases remaining between them. The CDR3 is 14 residues long. The CDR3 spells CASSEEGNFQPQHF. In DNA form, the CDR3 reads TGTGCCAGCAGTGAAGAGGGGAATTTTCAGCCCCAGCATTTT. Together with reference TRBV2 and TRBJ1-5, the CDR3 gives the full variable domain: EPEVTQTPSHQVTQMGQEVILRCVPISNHLYFYWYRQILGQKVEFLVSFYNNEISEKSEIFDDQFSVERPDGSNFTLKIRSTKLEDSAMYFCASSEEGNFQPQHFGDGTRLSIL.

The V and J genes are TRBV19 and TRBJ2-1, with D possibly being TRBD2 (5 bases). The CDR3 has 16 amino acids. Germline loops: CDR1 LNHDA, CDR2 SQIVND (reference sequence). V was clipped by 5 bases and J by 0 bases, with 14 bases between them. CDR3 sequence (DNA): TGTGCCAGTAGTCCGGCGACTATAAGCTCCTACAATGAGCAGTTCTTC. Protein product: CASSPATISSYNEQFF.

This chain joins TRBV5-5 and TRBJ1-1; D not certain. This CDR3 spans 13 amino acids. Per germline, CDR1 SGHKS and CDR2 YYEKEE (reference sequence). V gave up 0 bases and J gave up 7 bases, with 10 bases separating them. The CDR3 DNA follows: TGTGCCAGCAGCTTGGCCGGTTCAGGTGAAGCTTTCTTT. Its protein is CASSLAGSGEAFF.

The gene calls are TRBV27 and TRBJ1-2, with no clear D. V shed 2 bases and J shed 3 bases, with 13 bases lying between them. Looked up from germline, CDR1 is MNHEY and CDR2 is SMNVEV (reference sequence). The CDR3 has 15 amino acids. CDR3 coding DNA: TGTGCCAGCAGTTTAGTTGGTTGGGGAGACTATGGCTACACCTTC. Protein sequence: CASSLVGWGDYGYTF.

V and J are TRBV19 and TRBJ2-1; 15 bases fit TRBD2. Trimming at V came to 5 bases and at J to 8 bases, leaving 7 bases not matched to a gene. The CDR3 loop spans 16 amino acids. Germline V lookup: CDR1 LNHDA, CDR2 SQIVND (reference sequence). The CDR3 protein is CASSSRTSGGADEQFF. CDR3 bases: TGTGCCAGTAGTTCCCGGACTAGCGGGGGGGCAGATGAGCAGTTCTTC.